The clone carrying this TCR beta chain has a handful of counts. Its matching antigen is unknown. This entry is derived from a study of post-analysis software for immune sequencing data. The study, taken as a whole, reports: With TRBV5-6, TRBV5-1 and TRBV20-1 included, 4 to 6 TRBV segments were more frequent in patients than in controls. Strong co-clustering by F measure linked samples that shared a preparation batch.

Prepared libraries of TCR beta cDNA carried unique molecular identifiers. TCRdb processed the PCR reads anew with MiXCR; each CDR3 protein has one entry. Of around 400,000 distinct CDR3 sequences in the sample, roughly 38% were seen once. CDR3 length: 14 residues. Trimming cost V 7 bases and J 3 bases, with 16 bases left between them. This receptor was identified in a girl aged 2 to 9 with multiple sclerosis. Sequenced: blood. V usage is TRBV12-3 or TRBV12-4 and J usage is TRBJ2-7, with D perhaps TRBD2 (6 bases). CDR3 sequence (DNA): TGTGCCAGCAATGTGTCCCCGGGACTCTACGAGCAGTACTTC. As protein: CASNVSPGLYEQYF.